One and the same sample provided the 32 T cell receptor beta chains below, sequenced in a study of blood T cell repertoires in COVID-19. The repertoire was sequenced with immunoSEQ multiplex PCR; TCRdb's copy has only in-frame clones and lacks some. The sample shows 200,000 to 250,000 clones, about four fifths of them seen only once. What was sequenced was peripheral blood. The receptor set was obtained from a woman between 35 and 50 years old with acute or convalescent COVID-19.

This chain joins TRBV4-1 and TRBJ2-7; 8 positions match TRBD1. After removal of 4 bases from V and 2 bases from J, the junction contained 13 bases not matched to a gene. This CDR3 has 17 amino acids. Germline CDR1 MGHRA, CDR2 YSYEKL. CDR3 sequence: CASSPNHRQGRAYEQYF. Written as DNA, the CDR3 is TGCGCCAGCAGCCCCAACCATCGACAGGGGAGAGCCTACGAGCAGTACTTC.

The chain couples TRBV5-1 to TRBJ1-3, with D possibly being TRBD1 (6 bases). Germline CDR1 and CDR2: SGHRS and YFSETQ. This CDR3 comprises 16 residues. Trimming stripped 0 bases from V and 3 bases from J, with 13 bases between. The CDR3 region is CASSLGQDSFGNTIYF. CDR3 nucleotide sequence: TGCGCCAGCAGCTTGGGCCAGGACAGTTTTGGAAACACCATATATTTT.

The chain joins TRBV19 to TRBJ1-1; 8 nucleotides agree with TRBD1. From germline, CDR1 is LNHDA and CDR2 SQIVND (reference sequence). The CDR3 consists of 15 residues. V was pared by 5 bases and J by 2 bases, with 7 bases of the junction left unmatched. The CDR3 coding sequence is TGTGCCAGTAGTCCTAGGACAGGGCTAAACACTGAAGCTTTCTTT. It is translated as CASSPRTGLNTEAFF. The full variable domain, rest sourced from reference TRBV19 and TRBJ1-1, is DGGITQSPKYLFRKEGQNVTLSCEQNLNHDAMYWYRQDPGQGLRLIYYSQIVNDFQKGDIAEGYSVSREKKESFPLTVTSAQKNPTAFYLCASSPRTGLNTEAFFGQGTRLTVV.

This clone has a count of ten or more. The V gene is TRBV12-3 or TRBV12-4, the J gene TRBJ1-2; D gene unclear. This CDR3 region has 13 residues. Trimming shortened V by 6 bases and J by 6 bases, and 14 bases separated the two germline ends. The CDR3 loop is CASRPTGRDGYTF. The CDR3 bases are TGTGCCAGCAGGCCGACCGGGCGGGATGGCTACACCTTC.

CDR3 sequence (DNA): TGTGCCAGCAGCGTTACAGGGGGGGAAGCTTTCTTT. Protein product: CASSVTGGEAFF. J is TRBJ1-1 and V is TRBV9; TRBD1 matches 8 bases. Germline V lookup: CDR1 SGDLS, CDR2 YYNGEE. The CDR3 totals 12 residues. Trimming removed 2 bases from V and 8 bases from J; junction bases left unmatched: 2.

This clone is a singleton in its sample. This CDR3 reads CASSLEQNGGYEQYF. In DNA, the CDR3 is TGTGCCAGCAGTTTAGAACAAAATGGGGGGTACGAGCAGTACTTC. The rearrangement uses TRBV27 and TRBJ2-7, with TRBD2 as a possible D gene (6 bases). Germline CDR1 and CDR2: MNHEY and SMNVEV (reference sequence). Trimming left V 2 bases short and J 4 bases short, with 15 bases between. The CDR3 sequence is 15 residues long.

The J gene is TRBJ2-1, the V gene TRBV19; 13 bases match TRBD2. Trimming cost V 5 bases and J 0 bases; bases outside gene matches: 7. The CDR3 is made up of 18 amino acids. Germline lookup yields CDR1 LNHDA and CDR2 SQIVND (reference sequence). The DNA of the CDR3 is TGTGCCAGTAGTCGACTAGCGGGAGGACCAGGCTCCTACAATGAGCAGTTCTTC. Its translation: CASSRLAGGPGSYNEQFF.

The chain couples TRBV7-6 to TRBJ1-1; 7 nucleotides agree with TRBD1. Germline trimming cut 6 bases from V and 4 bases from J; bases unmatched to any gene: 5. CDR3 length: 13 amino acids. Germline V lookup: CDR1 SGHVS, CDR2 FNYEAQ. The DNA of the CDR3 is TGTGCCAGCAGGCCTCAGGGGGTCACTGAAGCTTTCTTT. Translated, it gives CASRPQGVTEAFF.

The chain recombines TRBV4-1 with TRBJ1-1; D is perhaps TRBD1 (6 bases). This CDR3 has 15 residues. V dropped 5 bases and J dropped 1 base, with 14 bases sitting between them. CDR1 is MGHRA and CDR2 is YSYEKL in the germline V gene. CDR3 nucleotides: TGCGCCAGCAGCATACAGGGTGGCGGGAACACTGAAGCTTTCTTT. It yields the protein CASSIQGGGNTEAFF.

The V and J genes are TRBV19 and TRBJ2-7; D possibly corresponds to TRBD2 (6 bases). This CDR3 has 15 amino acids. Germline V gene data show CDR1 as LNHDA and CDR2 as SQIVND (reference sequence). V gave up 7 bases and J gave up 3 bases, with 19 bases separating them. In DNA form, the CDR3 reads TGTGCCAGTATGGATGGGGCTCTGGGGGGCTACGAGCAGTACTTC. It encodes CASMDGALGGYEQYF.

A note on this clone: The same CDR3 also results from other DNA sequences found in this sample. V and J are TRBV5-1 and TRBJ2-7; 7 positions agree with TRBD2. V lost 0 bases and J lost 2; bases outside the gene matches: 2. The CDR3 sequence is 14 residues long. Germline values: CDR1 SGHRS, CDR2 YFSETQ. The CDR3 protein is CASSLAGGTYEQYF. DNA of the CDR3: TGCGCCAGCAGCTTGGCGGGAGGTACCTACGAGCAGTACTTC.

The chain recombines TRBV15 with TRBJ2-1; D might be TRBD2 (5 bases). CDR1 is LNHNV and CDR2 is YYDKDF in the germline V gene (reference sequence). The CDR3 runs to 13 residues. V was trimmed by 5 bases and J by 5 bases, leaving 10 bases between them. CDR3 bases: TGTGCCACCAGCGGGAGCCCCAACAATGAGCAGTTCTTC. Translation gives CATSGSPNNEQFF. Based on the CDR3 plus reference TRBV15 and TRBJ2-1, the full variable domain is DAMVIQNPRYQVTQFGKPVTLSCSQTLNHNVMYWYQQKSSQAPKLLFHYYDKDFNNEADTPDNFQSRRPNTSFCFLDIRSPGLGDTAMYLCATSGSPNNEQFFGPGTRLTVL.

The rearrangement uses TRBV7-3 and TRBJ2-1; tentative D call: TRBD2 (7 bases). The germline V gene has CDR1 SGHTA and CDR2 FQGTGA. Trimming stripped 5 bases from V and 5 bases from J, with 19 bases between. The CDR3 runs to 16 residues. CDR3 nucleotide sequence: TGTGCCAGCAGCCCTAGCGTTGGGGGGGCCAACAATGAGCAGTTCTTC. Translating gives CASSPSVGGANNEQFF.

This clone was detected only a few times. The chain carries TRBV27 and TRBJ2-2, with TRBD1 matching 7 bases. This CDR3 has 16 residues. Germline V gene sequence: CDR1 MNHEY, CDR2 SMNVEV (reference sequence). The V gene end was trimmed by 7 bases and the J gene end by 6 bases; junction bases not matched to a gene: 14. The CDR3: CASTRTGTVSSGELFF. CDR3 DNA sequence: TGTGCCAGCACCCGAACCGGGACAGTATCGTCCGGGGAGCTGTTTTTT.

CDR3 sequence: CASSPTSGGGYEQYF. CDR3 DNA sequence: TGCGCCAGCAGCCCTACCTCGGGAGGGGGCTACGAGCAGTACTTC. The rearrangement uses TRBV5-1 and TRBJ2-7; 8 nucleotides agree with TRBD2. The CDR3 is 15 residues long. The trim removed 4 bases at V and 3 bases at J, leaving 9 bases unmatched. Germline V gives CDR1 SGHRS, CDR2 YFSETQ. The complete variable domain, with remaining parts taken from reference TRBV5-1 and TRBJ2-7, reads KAGVTQTPRYLIKTRGQQVTLSCSPISGHRSVSWYQQTPGQGLQFLFEYFSETQRNKGNFPGRFSGRQFSNSRSEMNVSTLELGDSALYLCASSPTSGGGYEQYFGPGTRLTVT.

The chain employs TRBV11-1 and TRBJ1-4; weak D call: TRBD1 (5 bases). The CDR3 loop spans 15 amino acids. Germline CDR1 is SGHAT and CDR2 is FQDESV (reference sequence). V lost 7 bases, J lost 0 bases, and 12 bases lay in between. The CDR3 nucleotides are TGTGCCAGCACGGAGGGGACCACAACTAATGAAAAACTGTTTTTT. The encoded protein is CASTEGTTTNEKLFF.

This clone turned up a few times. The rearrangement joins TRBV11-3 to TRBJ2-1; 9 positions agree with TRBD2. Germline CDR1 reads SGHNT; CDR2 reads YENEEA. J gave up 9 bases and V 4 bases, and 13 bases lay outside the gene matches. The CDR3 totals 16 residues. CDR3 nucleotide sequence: TGTGCCAGCAGCTCCGGGGGGCTAGCGGGACAAGGTGAGCAGTTCTTC. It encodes CASSSGGLAGQGEQFF.

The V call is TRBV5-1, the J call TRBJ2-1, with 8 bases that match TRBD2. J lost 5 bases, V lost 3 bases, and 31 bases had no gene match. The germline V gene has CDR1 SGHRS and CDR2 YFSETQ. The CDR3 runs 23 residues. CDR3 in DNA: TGCGCCAGCAGCTCCCCAAAGCCGTCGAGCGGGAGACCCACTGAGACCCCCCACAATGAGCAGTTCTTC. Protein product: CASSSPKPSSGRPTETPHNEQFF.

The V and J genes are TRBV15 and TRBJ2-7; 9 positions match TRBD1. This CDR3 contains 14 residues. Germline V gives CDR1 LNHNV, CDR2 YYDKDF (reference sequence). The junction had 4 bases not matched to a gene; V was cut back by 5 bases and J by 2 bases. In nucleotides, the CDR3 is TGTGCCACCAGCGGGGACAGGGTTACCTACGAGCAGTACTTC. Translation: CATSGDRVTYEQYF.

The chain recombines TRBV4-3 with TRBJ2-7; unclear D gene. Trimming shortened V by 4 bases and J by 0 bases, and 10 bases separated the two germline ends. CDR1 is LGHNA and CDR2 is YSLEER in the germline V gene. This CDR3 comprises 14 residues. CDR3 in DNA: TGCGCCAGCAGCCGCTACACAGACTCCTACGAGCAGTACTTC. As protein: CASSRYTDSYEQYF.

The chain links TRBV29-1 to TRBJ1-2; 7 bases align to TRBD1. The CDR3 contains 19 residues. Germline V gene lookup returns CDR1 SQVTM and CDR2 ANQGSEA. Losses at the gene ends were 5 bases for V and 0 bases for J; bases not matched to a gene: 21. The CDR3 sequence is CSVRHSILLQGRSNYGYTF. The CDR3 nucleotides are TGCAGCGTTAGGCACAGTATTCTCTTACAGGGGCGATCTAACTATGGCTACACCTTC.

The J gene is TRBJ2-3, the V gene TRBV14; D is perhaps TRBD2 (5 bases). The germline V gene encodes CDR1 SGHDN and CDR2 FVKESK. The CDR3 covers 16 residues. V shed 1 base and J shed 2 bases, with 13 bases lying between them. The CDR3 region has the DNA TGTGCCAGCAGCCAAGTCGCACGGGAACCCACAGATACGCAGTATTTT. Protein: CASSQVAREPTDTQYF.

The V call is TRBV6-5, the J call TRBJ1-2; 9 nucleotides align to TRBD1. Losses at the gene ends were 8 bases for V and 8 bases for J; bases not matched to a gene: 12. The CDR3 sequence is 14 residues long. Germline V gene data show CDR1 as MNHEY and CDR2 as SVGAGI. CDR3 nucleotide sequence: TGTGCCAGCGGAGGGGACAGGGTCGGCCAAGGCTACACCTTC. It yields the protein CASGGDRVGQGYTF.

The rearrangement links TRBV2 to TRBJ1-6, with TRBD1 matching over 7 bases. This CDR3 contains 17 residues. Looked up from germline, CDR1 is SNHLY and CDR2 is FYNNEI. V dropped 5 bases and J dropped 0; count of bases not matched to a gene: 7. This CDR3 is CASSRGTVSSYNSPLHF. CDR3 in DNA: TGTGCCAGCAGTCGCGGGACAGTTAGCTCCTATAATTCACCCCTCCACTTT.

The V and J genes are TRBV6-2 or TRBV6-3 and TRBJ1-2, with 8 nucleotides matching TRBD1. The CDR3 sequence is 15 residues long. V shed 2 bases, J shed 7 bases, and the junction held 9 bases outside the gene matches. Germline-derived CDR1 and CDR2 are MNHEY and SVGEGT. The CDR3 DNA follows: TGTGCCAGCAGTTACACCCAGGGGGCGCCGGGTGGCTACACCTTC. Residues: CASSYTQGAPGGYTF.

This CDR3 reads CASSLRKVRGAFF. CDR3 sequence (DNA): TGCGCCAGCAGCTTGCGAAAGGTAAGGGGAGCTTTCTTT. The chain is built from TRBV5-1 and TRBJ1-1, with TRBD1 as a possible D gene (5 bases). Germline V gene lookup returns CDR1 SGHRS and CDR2 YFSETQ. The V end was cut by 1 base, the J end by 10 bases, with 14 bases between. This CDR3 comprises 13 residues.

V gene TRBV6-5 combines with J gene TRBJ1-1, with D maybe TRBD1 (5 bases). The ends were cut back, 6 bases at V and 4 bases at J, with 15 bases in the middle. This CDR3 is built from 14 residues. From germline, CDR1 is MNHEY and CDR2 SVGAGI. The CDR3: CASRGPPGGTEAFF. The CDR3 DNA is TGTGCCAGCAGGGGACCACCGGGGGGCACTGAAGCTTTCTTT.

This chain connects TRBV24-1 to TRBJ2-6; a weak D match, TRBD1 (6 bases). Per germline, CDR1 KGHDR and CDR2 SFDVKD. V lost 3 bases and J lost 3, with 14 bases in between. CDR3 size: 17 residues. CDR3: CATSDATGGIGANVLTF. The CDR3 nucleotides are TGTGCCACCAGTGATGCGACAGGTGGTATTGGGGCCAACGTCCTGACTTTC.

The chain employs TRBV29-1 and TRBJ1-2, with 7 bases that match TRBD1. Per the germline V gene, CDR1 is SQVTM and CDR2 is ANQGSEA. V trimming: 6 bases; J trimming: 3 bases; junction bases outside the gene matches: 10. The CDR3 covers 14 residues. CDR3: CSVRPPGTDYGYTF. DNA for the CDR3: TGCAGCGTCCGGCCCCCTGGGACAGACTATGGCTACACCTTC.

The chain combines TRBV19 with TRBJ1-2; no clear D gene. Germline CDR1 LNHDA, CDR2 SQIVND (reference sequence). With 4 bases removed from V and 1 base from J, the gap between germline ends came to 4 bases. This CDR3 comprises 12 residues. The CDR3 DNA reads TGTGCCAGTAGTACTTTTAACTATGGCTACACCTTC. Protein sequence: CASSTFNYGYTF.

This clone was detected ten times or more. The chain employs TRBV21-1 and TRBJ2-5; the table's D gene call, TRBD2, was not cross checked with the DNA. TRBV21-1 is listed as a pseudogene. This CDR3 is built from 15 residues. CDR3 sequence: CASSKLRTEKETQYF. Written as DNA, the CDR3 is TGTGCCAGCAGCAAATTAAGAACGGAGAAAGAGACCCAGTACTTC.

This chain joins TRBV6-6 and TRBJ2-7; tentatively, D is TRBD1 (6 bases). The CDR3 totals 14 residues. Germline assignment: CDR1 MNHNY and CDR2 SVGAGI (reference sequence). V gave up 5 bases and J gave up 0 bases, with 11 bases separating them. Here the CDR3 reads CASSRQDISYEQYF. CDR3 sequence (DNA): TGTGCCAGCAGTAGACAGGACATCTCCTACGAGCAGTACTTC.